Described below is a single TCR beta chain sequence and its context. The data derive from a study of control samples from healthy donors and cancer patients. Assay: immunoSEQ multiplex PCR; the TCRdb copy retains only in-frame clones and omits some. The table lists 150,000 to 200,000 clones, around 88% of them singletons. This CDR3 has 18 amino acids. The V gene lost 0 bases and the J gene lost 0 bases, with 15 bases spanning the gap. Germline CDR1 reads WSHSY; CDR2 reads SAAADI. The J gene is TRBJ1-3, the V gene TRBV10-2; D is unclear. This sequence was found in a man aged 18 to 30 in good health. Sequencing used blood. The CDR3, as DNA: TGCGCCAGCAGTGAGTCGAACCTAGGGTTGCTCTCTGGAAACACCATATATTTT. Translation gives CASSESNLGLLSGNTIYF.